This is a list of T cell receptor beta chains from one sample in a study of CD8+CD57+ T cells in acquired aplastic anemia. TCRdb redid the calling of the reads with MiXCR, one entry per CDR3 protein. The profile shows roughly 260,000 distinct CDR3 sequences, roughly half of them singletons. Sequenced: sorted CD4+, CD8+, or CD8+CD57+ T cells (not recorded which) from PBMCs. The receptor source for this set is a human donor with aplastic anemia. CDR3s include the opening cysteine and the closing phenylalanine or tryptophan. The order of the fields is clone size, V gene, D gene, J gene, CDR3 DNA, CDR3 protein. A D gene is named only where the DNA matches it firmly. Clone size, where shown, is once, few, many, or a class for clones that have expanded.

clone_size: .; v_call: TRBV7-2; d_call: .; j_call: TRBJ1-2; cdr3_nt: TGTGCCAGCAGCTTTACAGGGAGGATGGACTATGGCTACACCTTC; cdr3_aa: CASSFTGRMDYGYTF
clone_size: .; v_call: TRBV7-9; d_call: TRBD1; j_call: TRBJ1-1; cdr3_nt: TGTGCCAGCAGCGCGACAGGGGAAGCTTTCTTT; cdr3_aa: CASSATGEAFF
clone_size: .; v_call: TRBV20-1; d_call: TRBD2; j_call: TRBJ2-7; cdr3_nt: TGCAGTGCTAGCCCCGTGGGGGTAGCGGGGGACAACTCCTACGAGCAGTACTTC; cdr3_aa: CSASPVGVAGDNSYEQYF
clone_size: many; v_call: TRBV9; d_call: .; j_call: TRBJ1-1; cdr3_nt: TGTGCCAGCAGCCACCCCCCAGGGACGGAAGCTTTCTTT; cdr3_aa: CASSHPPGTEAFF
clone_size: .; v_call: TRBV9; d_call: .; j_call: TRBJ1-1; cdr3_nt: TGTGCCAGCAGCTTAGGCCGGGGGTGGAGCACTGAAGCTTTCTTT; cdr3_aa: CASSLGRGWSTEAFF
clone_size: .; v_call: TRBV7-3; d_call: .; j_call: TRBJ2-7; cdr3_nt: TGTGCCAGCAGCCCGAACAGAGACTACGAGCAGTACTTC; cdr3_aa: CASSPNRDYEQYF
clone_size: few; v_call: TRBV29-1; d_call: .; j_call: TRBJ1-6; cdr3_nt: TGCAGCGTTCGGACTGACGGGGTTAATTCACCCCTCCACTTT; cdr3_aa: CSVRTDGVNSPLHF
clone_size: few; v_call: TRBV2; d_call: .; j_call: TRBJ2-7; cdr3_nt: TGTGCCAGCAGTTTACAGTCCTACGAGCAGTACTTC; cdr3_aa: CASSLQSYEQYF
clone_size: .; v_call: TRBV11-2; d_call: TRBD1; j_call: TRBJ2-1; cdr3_nt: TGTGCCAGCAGCTTTTCGCCGACAGGGGGAAACAATGAGCAGTTCTTC; cdr3_aa: CASSFSPTGGNNEQFF
clone_size: .; v_call: TRBV24-1; d_call: TRBD2; j_call: TRBJ2-1; cdr3_nt: TGTGCCAGCATGCTAGCGGGAGAGGGCAATGAGCAGTTCTTC; cdr3_aa: CASMLAGEGNEQFF
clone_size: many; v_call: TRBV13; d_call: TRBD1; j_call: TRBJ2-7; cdr3_nt: TGTGCCAGCAGCATGGGACAGGGGTACGAGCAGTACTTC; cdr3_aa: CASSMGQGYEQYF
clone_size: many; v_call: TRBV7-8; d_call: .; j_call: TRBJ2-1; cdr3_nt: TGTGCCAGCAGCTTGGGAGACTTGGGCGATGAGCAGTTCTTC; cdr3_aa: CASSLGDLGDEQFF
clone_size: .; v_call: TRBV10-1; d_call: .; j_call: TRBJ1-4; cdr3_nt: TGCGCCAGTTCCGGAACGGGGTTCGATGAAAAACTGTTTTTT; cdr3_aa: CASSGTGFDEKLFF
clone_size: .; v_call: TRBV29-1; d_call: .; j_call: TRBJ2-1; cdr3_nt: TGCAGCGTTGAATTCCCTTGGGGGAACAACAATGAGCAGTTCTTC; cdr3_aa: CSVEFPWGNNNEQFF
clone_size: many; v_call: TRBV9; d_call: .; j_call: TRBJ2-1; cdr3_nt: TGTGCCAGCAGCGCTGACAGCAATGAGCAGTTCTTC; cdr3_aa: CASSADSNEQFF
clone_size: many; v_call: TRBV20-1; d_call: .; j_call: TRBJ2-7; cdr3_nt: TGCAGTGCTTGCCCCAGGTCGCAAACCTACGAGCAGTACTTC; cdr3_aa: CSACPRSQTYEQYF
clone_size: .; v_call: TRBV19; d_call: .; j_call: TRBJ1-2; cdr3_nt: TGTGCCAGTAACCCGACAGCTAACTATGGCTACACCTTC; cdr3_aa: CASNPTANYGYTF
clone_size: .; v_call: TRBV7-3; d_call: .; j_call: TRBJ1-5; cdr3_nt: TGTGCCAGCAGCTTCCAGGTCGGTCAGCCCCAGCATTTT; cdr3_aa: CASSFQVGQPQHF
clone_size: .; v_call: TRBV19; d_call: .; j_call: TRBJ2-2; cdr3_nt: TGTGCCAGTCGAGCGGTCACGAACACCGGGGAGCTGTTTTTT; cdr3_aa: CASRAVTNTGELFF
clone_size: many; v_call: TRBV15; d_call: TRBD2; j_call: TRBJ2-7; cdr3_nt: TGTGCCACCAGCACCCCGTTAGCGGGAGAGTACGAGCAGTACTTC; cdr3_aa: CATSTPLAGEYEQYF
clone_size: .; v_call: TRBV4-1; d_call: .; j_call: TRBJ1-5; cdr3_nt: TGCGCCAGCAGCCAAGTCCCTTACCGGAAAACAGGCTTTAGCAATCAGCCCCAGCATTTT; cdr3_aa: CASSQVPYRKTGFSNQPQHF
clone_size: many; v_call: TRBV7-9; d_call: .; j_call: TRBJ2-7; cdr3_nt: TGTGCCAGCACCGTGGACAACTACGAGCAGTACTTC; cdr3_aa: CASTVDNYEQYF
clone_size: .; v_call: TRBV11-2; d_call: .; j_call: TRBJ2-7; cdr3_nt: TGTGCCAGCAGTCCCACACAATCCTCCTACGAGCAGTACTTC; cdr3_aa: CASSPTQSSYEQYF
clone_size: many; v_call: TRBV11-1; d_call: TRBD1; j_call: TRBJ1-1; cdr3_nt: TGTGCCAGCAGCTTCAACCGACAGGGAGAGGACACTGAAGCTTTCTTT; cdr3_aa: CASSFNRQGEDTEAFF
clone_size: .; v_call: TRBV5-6; d_call: .; j_call: TRBJ2-3; cdr3_nt: TGTGCCAGCAGCTTGGCAACCGGGACTAGCACAGATACGCAGTATTTT; cdr3_aa: CASSLATGTSTDTQYF
clone_size: many; v_call: TRBV5-5; d_call: .; j_call: TRBJ2-7; cdr3_nt: TGTGCCAGCAGCTCCTACGGGACGGACTCCTACGAGCAGTACTTC; cdr3_aa: CASSSYGTDSYEQYF
clone_size: .; v_call: TRBV24-1; d_call: .; j_call: TRBJ1-5; cdr3_nt: TGTGCCACCAGTGGGCAGGGAAGAGAAGGTAATCAGCCCCAGCATTTT; cdr3_aa: CATSGQGREGNQPQHF
clone_size: .; v_call: TRBV7-4; d_call: .; j_call: TRBJ2-3; cdr3_nt: TGTGCCAGCAGTCCGGAGGGGGGGCGCTTACCAGATACGCAGTATTTT; cdr3_aa: CASSPEGGRLPDTQYF
clone_size: .; v_call: TRBV15; d_call: TRBD1; j_call: TRBJ1-6; cdr3_nt: TGTGCCACCAGCATTAGTACAGGGGATAATTCACCCCTCCACTTT; cdr3_aa: CATSISTGDNSPLHF
clone_size: .; v_call: TRBV6-2/TRBV6-3; d_call: .; j_call: TRBJ2-7; cdr3_nt: TGTGCCCGCAGCCAGCTTGCGGAGATGGGCGAGCAGTACTTC; cdr3_aa: CARSQLAEMGEQYF
clone_size: many; v_call: TRBV5-6; d_call: .; j_call: TRBJ1-2; cdr3_nt: TGTGCCAGCAGCTTCTGGAGGGGGGACTATGGCTACACCTTC; cdr3_aa: CASSFWRGDYGYTF
clone_size: .; v_call: TRBV24-1; d_call: .; j_call: TRBJ2-1; cdr3_nt: TGTGCCACCAGTGCGAGCTCCTACAATGAGCAGTTCTTC; cdr3_aa: CATSASSYNEQFF
clone_size: .; v_call: TRBV29-1; d_call: TRBD1; j_call: TRBJ1-2; cdr3_nt: TGCAGCGCTGGGGACAGAGCTAACTATGGCTACACCTTC; cdr3_aa: CSAGDRANYGYTF
clone_size: .; v_call: TRBV11-1; d_call: .; j_call: TRBJ2-6; cdr3_nt: TGTGCCAGCAGCTTAGAGGGGTCTGGGGGACTTTCTTTC; cdr3_aa: CASSLEGSGGLSF
clone_size: many; v_call: TRBV12-3/TRBV12-4; d_call: .; j_call: TRBJ1-2; cdr3_nt: TGTGCCAGCATCCCTCTGGAGGGGGATGGCTACACCTTC; cdr3_aa: CASIPLEGDGYTF
clone_size: medium-sized; v_call: TRBV15; d_call: TRBD1; j_call: TRBJ1-1; cdr3_nt: TGTGCCACCAGCAGCTACAGGGGGAAAGTTGAAGCTTTCTTT; cdr3_aa: CATSSYRGKVEAFF
clone_size: .; v_call: TRBV7-2; d_call: .; j_call: TRBJ1-6; cdr3_nt: TGTGCCAGCAGCTCGTCTATCTACAGGGTCGATAATTCACCCCTCCACTTT; cdr3_aa: CASSSSIYRVDNSPLHF
clone_size: .; v_call: TRBV9; d_call: .; j_call: TRBJ1-2; cdr3_nt: TGTGCCAGCAGCGTATCATGGGGCGGTGGCTACACCTTC; cdr3_aa: CASSVSWGGGYTF
clone_size: once; v_call: TRBV7-2; d_call: .; j_call: TRBJ2-7; cdr3_nt: TGTGCCAGCAGCTTAGCGGAGGGATCCGAGCAGTACTTC; cdr3_aa: CASSLAEGSEQYF
clone_size: .; v_call: TRBV13; d_call: TRBD2; j_call: TRBJ2-5; cdr3_nt: TGTGCCAGCAGCTTAAGGCAGCGGGGGGCCCAAGAGACCCAGTACTTC; cdr3_aa: CASSLRQRGAQETQYF
clone_size: many; v_call: TRBV16; d_call: TRBD1; j_call: TRBJ2-7; cdr3_nt: TGTGCCAGCAGCCAGAGGACAGGGGGTTTGTACAAGCAGTACTTC; cdr3_aa: CASSQRTGGLYKQYF
clone_size: few; v_call: TRBV7-9; d_call: .; j_call: TRBJ2-7; cdr3_nt: TGTGCCAGCAGCCATAGGTGGAGACACGAGCAGTACTTC; cdr3_aa: CASSHRWRHEQYF
clone_size: .; v_call: TRBV6-1; d_call: .; j_call: TRBJ1-2; cdr3_nt: TGTGCCAGCAGTGAAGAGGGGGGCAGCTTCACCTTC; cdr3_aa: CASSEEGGSFTF
clone_size: .; v_call: TRBV5-4; d_call: TRBD1; j_call: TRBJ1-6; cdr3_nt: TGTGCCAGCAGCTCGGGACAGATGATTTGGAGTTCACCCCTCCACTTT; cdr3_aa: CASSSGQMIWSSPLHF
clone_size: few; v_call: TRBV9; d_call: TRBD1; j_call: TRBJ2-7; cdr3_nt: TGTGCCAGCAGCGTGGACAGGGGCGAGCAGTACTTC; cdr3_aa: CASSVDRGEQYF
clone_size: many; v_call: TRBV2; d_call: .; j_call: TRBJ1-5; cdr3_nt: TGTGCCAGCAGTGAAACACCAGGGTCAGGTCAGCCCCAGCATTTT; cdr3_aa: CASSETPGSGQPQHF
clone_size: few; v_call: TRBV30; d_call: TRBD1; j_call: TRBJ2-1; cdr3_nt: TGTGCCTGGTCTGACGGGACAGGGAGACGGAATGAGCAGTTCTTC; cdr3_aa: CAWSDGTGRRNEQFF
clone_size: few; v_call: TRBV6-5; d_call: TRBD1; j_call: TRBJ1-6; cdr3_nt: TGTGCCAGCAGTTACTCAACCTCGGACAGGGGGCTTTCTAATTCACCCCTCCACTTT; cdr3_aa: CASSYSTSDRGLSNSPLHF
clone_size: medium-sized; v_call: TRBV6-4; d_call: TRBD2; j_call: TRBJ2-3; cdr3_nt: TGTGCCAGCAGTGACTCAGCGGGAGGGCCCACAGATACGCAGTATTTT; cdr3_aa: CASSDSAGGPTDTQYF
clone_size: .; v_call: TRBV3-1; d_call: TRBD2; j_call: TRBJ2-1; cdr3_nt: TGTGCCAGCAGCCAAGATAGCGGGGTGACGAGCGAGCAGTTCTTC; cdr3_aa: CASSQDSGVTSEQFF
clone_size: many; v_call: TRBV6-5; d_call: .; j_call: TRBJ2-7; cdr3_nt: TGTGCCAGCAGTTACGTCGCAGAACGGGAGCAGTACTTC; cdr3_aa: CASSYVAEREQYF
clone_size: many; v_call: TRBV7-8; d_call: .; j_call: TRBJ1-3; cdr3_nt: TGTGCCAGCAGCTTAAGGGCGAGCTCTGGAAACACCATATATTTT; cdr3_aa: CASSLRASSGNTIYF
clone_size: .; v_call: TRBV4-3; d_call: .; j_call: TRBJ1-3; cdr3_nt: TGCGCCAGCAGCCAAGAGGCAGGGGTGGGTGGAAACACCATATATTTT; cdr3_aa: CASSQEAGVGGNTIYF
clone_size: many; v_call: TRBV20-1; d_call: .; j_call: TRBJ2-7; cdr3_nt: TGCAGTGCTAGAGATCGGGCGGGGAGCCTACACGAGCAGTACTTC; cdr3_aa: CSARDRAGSLHEQYF
clone_size: many; v_call: TRBV4-3; d_call: .; j_call: TRBJ2-3; cdr3_nt: TGCGCCAGCAGCCAAGGGGTGGGGACCTCTAGCACAGATACGCAGTATTTT; cdr3_aa: CASSQGVGTSSTDTQYF
clone_size: .; v_call: TRBV19; d_call: .; j_call: TRBJ1-1; cdr3_nt: TGTGCCAGTAGTATCGGTAGGGGCGGGAACACTGAAGCTTTCTTT; cdr3_aa: CASSIGRGGNTEAFF
clone_size: many; v_call: TRBV7-9; d_call: .; j_call: TRBJ1-1; cdr3_nt: TGTGCCAGCAGCAGGGTCGTGGGGGCGGGGACTGAAGCTTTCTTT; cdr3_aa: CASSRVVGAGTEAFF
clone_size: .; v_call: TRBV20-1; d_call: TRBD1; j_call: TRBJ1-5; cdr3_nt: TGCAGTGCTAGTTTACAGGGGCGCGAGCCCCAGCATTTT; cdr3_aa: CSASLQGREPQHF